The 17 T cell receptor beta chains below come from one sample, sequenced in a study of cytomegalovirus exposure and HLA in healthy donors (dated by TCRdb to 2016 to 2017). The method was the immunoSEQ multiplex PCR assay. For the multiplex PCR, a mixture combining 60 forward primers for TCR Vbeta segments and 13 reverse primers for TCR Jbeta segments was used. TCRdb provides this immuneACCESS table in a form limited to in-frame rearrangements. Some clones are lacking; in checked studies, under half of them reflect an unresolved V gene, and why the rest are absent is not known. In this sample the table shows 120,000 or so clones, less than 80% of which occur a single time. Of the sample, 3% to 5% is held by the ten largest clones. What was sequenced was PBMCs. These receptors were collected from a man in his forties or fifties in good health and CMV-seropositive.

The rearrangement joins TRBV21-1 to TRBJ2-6; the table calls TRBD1, which could not be checked here. TRBV21-1 is listed as a pseudogene. There are 16 residues in the CDR3. The CDR3 DNA reads as TGTGCCAGCAGCCTGGGCCGATATTCTGGGGCCAACGTCCTGACTTTC. This codes for CASSLGRYSGANVLTF.

The rearrangement uses TRBV6-4 and TRBJ2-2, with 12 bases that match TRBD2. CDR1 MRHNA and CDR2 SNTAGT come from the germline V gene. V dropped 6 bases and J dropped 4; count of bases not matched to a gene: 6. CDR3 length equals 16 residues. DNA of the CDR3: TGTGCCAGCAGCGTACTAGCGGGAGGACCCACCGGGGAGCTGTTTTTT. As protein: CASSVLAGGPTGELFF.

The chain is built from TRBV6-5 and TRBJ2-2; D is perhaps TRBD2 (6 bases). Trimming took off 0 bases at V and 1 base at J, with 9 bases between the two ends. The CDR3 extends over 16 amino acids. CDR1 is MNHEY and CDR2 is SVGAGI in the germline V gene. This CDR3 reads CASSYSEGLNTGELFF. In nucleotides, the CDR3 is TGTGCCAGCAGTTACTCGGAGGGCCTGAACACCGGGGAGCTGTTTTTT.

This clone was detected a few times. This CDR3 reads CASSWGGHNEQFF. DNA of the CDR3: TGTGCCTCCAGTTGGGGAGGGCACAATGAGCAGTTCTTC. V is TRBV19 and J is TRBJ2-1; the match to TRBD2 covers 7 bases. The germline gives CDR1 LNHDA, CDR2 SQIVND (reference sequence). The CDR3 has 13 amino acids. J was trimmed by 5 bases and V by 11 bases; bases with no gene match: 9. The variable domain in full, with the rest retrieved from reference TRBV19 and TRBJ2-1, is DGGITQSPKYLFRKEGQNVTLSCEQNLNHDAMYWYRQDPGQGLRLIYYSQIVNDFQKGDIAEGYSVSREKKESFPLTVTSAQKNPTAFYLCASSWGGHNEQFFGPGTRLTVL.

Comment on this clone: Distinct nucleotide sequences in the sample also encode this CDR3. The chain combines TRBV5-1 with TRBJ2-7; D is perhaps TRBD2 (6 bases). The germline V gene has CDR1 SGHRS and CDR2 YFSETQ. The CDR3 extends over 12 amino acids. V was cut by 0 bases and J by 10 bases, with 11 bases left in between. CDR3 coding DNA: TGCGCCAGCAGCTTGGCCGGAGGGGAACAGTACTTC. This codes for CASSLAGGEQYF.

CDR3: CASSYGTGVPGELFF. In nucleotides, the CDR3 is TGTGCCAGCAGCTACGGGACAGGGGTTCCCGGGGAGCTGTTTTTT. V gene TRBV7-2 combines with J gene TRBJ2-2, with 10 bases aligning to TRBD1. The CDR3 covers 15 residues. CDR1 SGHTA and CDR2 FQGNSA come from the germline V gene. With 4 bases clipped from V and 6 bases from J, the junction kept 5 bases outside the gene matches.

Notes on this clone: The junction does not match germline at one end; this may be a read error. The chain is built from TRBV27 and TRBJ2-7; D is possibly TRBD1 (5 bases). Germline V CDR1 and CDR2: MNHEY, SMNVEV (reference sequence). The length of the CDR3 is 14 residues. CDR3 protein: CASSLTRAAYGQYF. The CDR3 nucleotides are TGTGCCAGCAGTTTGACCAGGGCAGCCTACGGGCAGTACTTC.

This clone was observed a single time. V is TRBV19 and J is TRBJ1-2; D unresolved. Trimming removed 3 bases at V and 2 bases at J, with 13 bases between. Germline CDR1 LNHDA, CDR2 SQIVND (reference sequence). The CDR3 totals 15 residues. In DNA form, the CDR3 reads TGTGCCAGTAGTATCTCCTCCGCAAGCAACTATGGCTACACCTTC. Amino acid sequence: CASSISSASNYGYTF.

V gene TRBV10-2 combines with J gene TRBJ1-1; no reliable D call. Per germline, CDR1 WSHSY and CDR2 SAAADI. V lost 4 bases and J 5 bases, leaving 14 bases between the germline ends. CDR3 length equals 14 residues. The chain's CDR3 is CASSGEGGRTEAFF. In DNA, the CDR3 is TGCGCCAGCAGTGGTGAGGGAGGGCGGACTGAAGCTTTCTTT.

The chain combines TRBV11-2 with TRBJ1-2; 7 bases line up with TRBD1. J lost 7 bases, V lost 3 bases, and 2 bases had no gene match. The CDR3 is 12 residues long. The germline gives CDR1 SGHAT, CDR2 FQNNGV. The CDR3 is CASSFNRGGYTF. The DNA of the CDR3 is TGTGCCAGCAGCTTTAACAGGGGTGGCTACACCTTC. Based on the CDR3 plus reference TRBV11-2 and TRBJ1-2, the full variable domain is EAGVAQSPRYKIIEKRQSVAFWCNPISGHATLYWYQQILGQGPKLLIQFQNNGVVDDSQLPKDRFSAERLKGVDSTLKIQPAKLEDSAVYLCASSFNRGGYTFGSGTRLTVV.

V is TRBV6-1 and J is TRBJ2-5; TRBD2 agrees at 7 bases. V shed 8 bases, J shed 5 bases, and the junction held 14 bases outside the gene matches. The CDR3 is 15 amino acids. Germline V gene sequence: CDR1 MNHNS, CDR2 SASEGT. The CDR3 region is CASVSGMGSRETQYF. The CDR3 nucleotides are TGTGCCAGCGTAAGCGGGATGGGTTCCAGGGAGACCCAGTACTTC.

J is TRBJ2-7 and V is TRBV15; D gene ambiguous. CDR3 length equals 13 residues. CDR1 is LNHNV and CDR2 is YYDKDF in the germline V gene (reference sequence). The germline V and J ends were trimmed by 4 bases and 0 bases, with 7 bases remaining between them. The CDR3, as DNA: TGTGCCACCAGCAATAGTCTCTCCTACGAGCAGTACTTC. Protein sequence: CATSNSLSYEQYF.

V usage is TRBV7-2 and J usage is TRBJ2-5; 8 nucleotides agree with TRBD1. CDR1 is SGHTA and CDR2 is FQGNSA in the germline V gene. The CDR3 runs 14 residues. Unmatched junction bases numbered 2, after V lost 1 base and J lost 4 bases. CDR3 protein: CASSLDRGRETQYF. Written as DNA, the CDR3 is TGTGCCAGCAGCTTAGACAGGGGGAGAGAGACCCAGTACTTC.

This clone was observed a few times. V usage is TRBV13 and J usage is TRBJ1-4; TRBD1 agrees at 9 bases. CDR1 and CDR2 (germline): PRHDT, FYEKMQ (reference sequence). V shed 5 bases, J shed 8 bases, and the junction held 12 bases outside the gene matches. The CDR3 has 16 amino acids. The DNA for the CDR3 is TGTGCCAGCAGCACAAGACAGGGGGGTCCGGGCGAAAAACTGTTTTTT. It codes for CASSTRQGGPGEKLFF.

CDR3 region: CASSYTAGKNQPQHF. In DNA, the CDR3 is TGTGCCAGCAGTTACACCGCGGGAAAGAATCAGCCCCAGCATTTT. The chain carries TRBV6-6 and TRBJ1-5; D not certain. The CDR3 has 15 amino acids. The germline V gene encodes CDR1 MNHNY and CDR2 SVGAGI (reference sequence). Trimming stripped 2 bases from V and 4 bases from J, with 12 bases between.

The chain uses TRBV21-1 and TRBJ1-2. TRBV21-1 is a listed pseudogene. This CDR3 contains 17 residues. CDR3 sequence reads: CASSKALWGGLVYGYTF. The CDR3 coding sequence is TGTGCCAGCAGCAAAGCGCTTTGGGGGGGGCTGGTCTATGGCTACACCTTC.

The CDR3 loop reads CASSLKGARSNYGYTF. The CDR3 DNA follows: TGTGCCAGCAGTTTAAAGGGAGCCAGATCTAACTATGGCTACACCTTC. This chain connects TRBV27 to TRBJ1-2; the D is unclear. The CDR3 contains 16 residues. The V end lost 2 bases, the J end lost 0 bases, and 13 bases lay between the germline ends. The germline V gene encodes CDR1 MNHEY and CDR2 SMNVEV (reference sequence).